This entry concerns a single T cell receptor (beta chain). The target antigen is unknown. Germline V lookup: CDR1 SNHLY, CDR2 FYNNEI. The CDR3 consists of 15 residues. V was shortened by 0 bases and J by 5 bases, with 13 bases between the two germline ends. This sample is part of a study of beta chain features in type 1 diabetes. Expressed TCRB transcripts were sequenced, since all the RNA that had been isolated was reverse transcribed. The assay was immunoSEQ multiplex PCR, and TCRdb's table has in-frame clones only and misses some. The top ten hold less than 1.5% of the sample, which has some 150,000 clones, about 10% seen once. Study-wide results and limits: Type 1 diabetes patients had moderately but significantly shorter TCRB CDR3s in all four CD4+ subsets. TCRB rearrangement may or may not be influenced by HLA type; here this remained unresolved.

This chain links TRBV2 with TRBJ2-5; perhaps TRBD2 as D (7 bases). The receptor's source is a man aged 18 to 35 in good health. Sequencing was done on a sample of naive CD4+ T cells from blood. CDR3 region: CASSEASGGGETQYF. The DNA for the CDR3 is TGTGCCAGCAGTGAAGCGTCGGGGGGCGGTGAGACCCAGTACTTC.